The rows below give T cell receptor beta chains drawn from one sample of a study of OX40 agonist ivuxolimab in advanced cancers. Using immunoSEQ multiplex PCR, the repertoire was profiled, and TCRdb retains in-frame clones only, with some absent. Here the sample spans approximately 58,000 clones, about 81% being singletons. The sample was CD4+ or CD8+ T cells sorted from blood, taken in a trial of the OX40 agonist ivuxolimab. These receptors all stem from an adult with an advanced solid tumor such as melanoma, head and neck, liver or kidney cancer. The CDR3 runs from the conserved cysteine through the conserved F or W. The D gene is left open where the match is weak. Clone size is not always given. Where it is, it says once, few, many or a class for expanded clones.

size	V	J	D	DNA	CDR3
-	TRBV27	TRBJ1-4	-	TGTGCCAGCAGTTTGCGGGGCGGGGTCAGGCAGGCGCCTAATGAAAAACTGTTTTTT	CASSLRGGVRQAPNEKLFF
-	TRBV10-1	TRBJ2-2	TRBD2	TGCGCCAGCGGACTAGCGGGGATCGGGGGGGAGCTGTTTTTT	CASGLAGIGGELFF
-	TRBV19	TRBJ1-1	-	TGTGCCAGCGGACTGCGCACTGAAGCTTTCTTT	CASGLRTEAFF
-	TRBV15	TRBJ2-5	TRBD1	TGTGCCACCAGCAGAGAGGGGGACAGCGGATGGACCCAGTACTTC	CATSREGDSGWTQYF
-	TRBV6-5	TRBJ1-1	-	TGTGCCAGCAGTTACGGAAGCCAGGGGCCTGAAGCTTTCTTT	CASSYGSQGPEAFF
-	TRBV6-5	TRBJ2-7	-	TGTGCCAGCGCTCGGAGCAACGAGCAGTACTTC	CASARSNEQYF
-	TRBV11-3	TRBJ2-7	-	TGTGCCAGCAGCTCTACCCGGCGCTCCTACGAGCAGTACTTC	CASSSTRRSYEQYF
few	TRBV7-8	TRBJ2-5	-	TGTGCCAGCAGCCCACCCCGGGGGAACAACCACGGGGAGACCCAGTACTTC	CASSPPRGNNHGETQYF
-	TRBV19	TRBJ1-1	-	TGTGCCAGTAGTATGGGGCAGGGGATCTCTGAAGCTTTCTTT	CASSMGQGISEAFF
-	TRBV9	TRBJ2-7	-	TGTGCCAGCAGCGGCGAAAACCAGGGAAAGGGGGCCTACGAGCAGTACTTC	CASSGENQGKGAYEQYF
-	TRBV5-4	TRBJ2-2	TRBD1	TGTGCCAGCAGTACAGGGGGCGCGGGCACCGGGGAGCTGTTTTTT	CASSTGGAGTGELFF
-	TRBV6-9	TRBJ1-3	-	TGTGCCCACCCGCCGCAGTCTGGAAACACCATATATTTT	CAHPPQSGNTIYF